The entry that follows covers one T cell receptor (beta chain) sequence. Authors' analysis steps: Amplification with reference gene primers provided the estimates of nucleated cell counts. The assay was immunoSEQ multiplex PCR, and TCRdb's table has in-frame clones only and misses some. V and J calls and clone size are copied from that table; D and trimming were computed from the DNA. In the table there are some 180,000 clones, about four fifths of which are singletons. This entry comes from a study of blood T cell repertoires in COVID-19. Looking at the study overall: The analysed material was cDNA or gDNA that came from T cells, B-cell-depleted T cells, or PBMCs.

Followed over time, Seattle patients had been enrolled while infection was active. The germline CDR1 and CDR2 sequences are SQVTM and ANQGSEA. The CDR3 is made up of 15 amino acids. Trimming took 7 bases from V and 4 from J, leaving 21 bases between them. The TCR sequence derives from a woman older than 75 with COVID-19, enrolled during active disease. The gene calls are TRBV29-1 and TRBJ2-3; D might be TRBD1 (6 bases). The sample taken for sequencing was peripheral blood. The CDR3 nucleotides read TGCAGCGCCTTGACCAACAGGGTAGGGGCAGATACGCAGTATTTT. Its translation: CSALTNRVGADTQYF.